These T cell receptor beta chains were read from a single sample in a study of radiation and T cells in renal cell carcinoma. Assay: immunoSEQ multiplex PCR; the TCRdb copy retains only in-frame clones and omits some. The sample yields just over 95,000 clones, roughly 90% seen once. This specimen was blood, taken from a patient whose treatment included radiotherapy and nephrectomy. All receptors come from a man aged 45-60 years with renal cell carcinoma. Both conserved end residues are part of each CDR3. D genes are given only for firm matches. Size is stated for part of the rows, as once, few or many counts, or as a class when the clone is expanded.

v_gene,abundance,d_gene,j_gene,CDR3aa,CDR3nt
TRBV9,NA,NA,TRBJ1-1,CASSVETGTEAFF,TGTGCCAGCAGCGTAGAGACAGGCACTGAAGCTTTCTTT
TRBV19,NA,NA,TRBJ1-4,CASSLPHRGSFEKLFF,TGTGCCAGTAGTCTCCCCCATCGGGGCAGCTTTGAAAAACTGTTTTTT
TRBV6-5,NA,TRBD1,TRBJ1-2,CASSHRGGYTF,TGTGCCAGCAGTCACAGGGGCGGCTACACCTTC
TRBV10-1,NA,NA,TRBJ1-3,CASSDGGAGNTIYF,TGCGCCAGCAGTGATGGAGGGGCTGGAAACACCATATATTTT
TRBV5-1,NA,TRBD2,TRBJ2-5,CASSLNGGAGETQYF,TGCGCCAGCAGCTTGAACGGGGGGGCCGGGGAGACCCAGTACTTC
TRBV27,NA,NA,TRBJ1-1,CASSLSYGTSTEAFF,TGTGCCAGCAGTTTATCGTACGGGACATCCACTGAAGCTTTCTTT
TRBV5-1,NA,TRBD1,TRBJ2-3,CASSLLRGLGGTDTQYF,TGCGCCAGCAGCTTACTCAGGGGGCTGGGGGGCACAGATACGCAGTATTTT
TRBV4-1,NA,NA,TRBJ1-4,CASSQGQALREKLFF,TGCGCCAGCAGCCAAGGTCAAGCGCTAAGAGAAAAACTGTTTTTT
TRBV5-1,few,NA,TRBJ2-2,CASSVSNTGELFF,TGCGCCAGCAGCGTCTCGAACACCGGGGAGCTGTTTTTT
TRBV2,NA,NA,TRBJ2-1,CASSQQEVDNEQFF,TGTGCCAGCAGTCAGCAGGAGGTGGACAATGAGCAGTTCTTC
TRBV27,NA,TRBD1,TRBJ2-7,CASSLNRGFNEQYF,TGTGCCAGCAGTTTAAACAGGGGCTTTAACGAGCAGTACTTC
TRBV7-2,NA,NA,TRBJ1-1,CASSLGANTEAFF,TGTGCCAGCAGCTTAGGGGCAAACACTGAAGCTTTCTTT
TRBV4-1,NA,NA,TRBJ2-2,CASSQDSGVSLGPNTGELFF,TGCGCCAGCAGCCAAGATTCGGGGGTTAGTCTGGGGCCGAACACCGGGGAGCTGTTTTTT
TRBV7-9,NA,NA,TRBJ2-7,CASSPEDSPSPEQYF,TGTGCCAGCAGCCCAGAGGACTCACCCTCTCCGGAGCAGTACTTC
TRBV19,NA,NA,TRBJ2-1,CATNAGAVSSYNEQFF,TGTGCCACCAACGCGGGGGCGGTGAGCTCCTACAATGAGCAGTTCTTC
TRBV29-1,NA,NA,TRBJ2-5,CSVGTPQETQYF,TGCAGCGTGGGGACGCCACAAGAGACCCAGTACTTC